These T cell receptor beta chains were read from a single sample in a study of blood T cell repertoires in COVID-19. Clones were read by immunoSEQ multiplex PCR, and TCRdb kept only the in-frame ones, dropping some. The profile shows around 260,000 clones, 86% of them singletons. Sequenced material: peripheral blood. Receptors were obtained from a man aged 40-49 years who had recovered from COVID-19. Each CDR3 is given with its conserved first and last residue. D genes are given only for firm matches. Size is omitted from some rows. Given values are once, few, many or a class for expanded clones.

v_gene	j_gene	d_gene	abundance	CDR3aa	CDR3nt
TRBV30	TRBJ1-1	.	.	CAWSHSWTEAFF	TGTGCCTGGAGTCACAGTTGGACTGAAGCTTTCTTT
TRBV7-9	TRBJ1-2	.	.	CANDRDFTYGYTF	TGTGCCAACGACCGGGACTTTACGTATGGCTACACCTTC
TRBV3-1/TRBV3-2	TRBJ2-1	TRBD1	.	CASSPPGQGRDEQFF	TGTGCCAGCAGCCCACCCGGACAGGGTCGGGATGAGCAGTTCTTC
TRBV27	TRBJ1-2	TRBD1	few	CASSLSPGGNGYTF	TGTGCCAGCAGTTTATCGCCAGGGGGCAATGGCTACACCTTC
TRBV4-2	TRBJ2-3	TRBD2	.	CASSQEAGDGTDTQYF	TGTGCCAGCAGCCAAGAGGCGGGAGACGGTACAGATACGCAGTATTTT
TRBV30	TRBJ1-5	TRBD1	.	CACRTGRQPQHF	TGTGCCTGTCGGACAGGGCGGCAGCCCCAGCATTTT
TRBV5-6	TRBJ1-3	.	.	CASSSSPQSGNTIYF	TGTGCCAGCAGCTCTTCCCCCCAGTCTGGAAACACCATATATTTT
TRBV28	TRBJ1-3	.	.	CASSRTGNTIYF	TGTGCCAGCAGTAGGACAGGAAACACCATATATTTT
TRBV15	TRBJ2-1	TRBD2	once	CATSRGVRLAAYNEQFF	TGTGCCACCAGCAGAGGTGTAAGACTAGCGGCTTACAATGAGCAGTTCTTC
TRBV5-1	TRBJ2-7	.	.	CASSLYRSGRGGEQYF	TGCGCCAGCAGCTTGTATCGGTCGGGCAGGGGCGGCGAGCAGTACTTC
TRBV6-4	TRBJ1-1	.	.	CASRLEGLNTEAFF	TGTGCCAGCAGGCTGGAGGGGCTAAACACTGAAGCTTTCTTT
TRBV4-3	TRBJ2-1	.	.	CASSQVGGAYNEQFF	TGCGCCAGCAGCCAAGTGGGGGGAGCATACAATGAGCAGTTCTTC
TRBV5-1	TRBJ2-1	TRBD1	.	CASTTGGYNEQFF	TGCGCCAGCACGACAGGGGGATACAATGAGCAGTTCTTC
TRBV7-2	TRBJ2-7	.	.	CASSLALGSSYEQYF	TGTGCCAGCAGCTTAGCGCTGGGGAGCTCCTACGAGCAGTACTTC